Given below is one TCR beta chain in context. Other DNA variants within this sample encode the same CDR3. Per the germline V gene, CDR1 is SQVTM and CDR2 is ANQGSEA. The length of the CDR3 is 13 residues. Trimming removed 4 bases from V and 8 bases from J; junction bases left unmatched: 3. The treatment here: oral pan-JAK inhibitor, 5-10 mg twice daily. This sample is drawn from a study of CD8+ T cells in alopecia areata. RNA extraction and reverse transcription yielded cDNA as sequencing template. Repertoires were generated with immunoSEQ multiplex PCR, while TCRdb's copy carries only in-frame clones and drops some. Of about 200,000 clones listed, 35% to 40% are singletons.

The rearrangement uses TRBV29-1 and TRBJ2-1, with TRBD2 identical over 12 bases. The TCR was taken from a human donor with alopecia areata. Material: CD4+ T cells sorted from blood, obtained between weeks 30 and 35, from a patient treated with tofacitinib. The CDR3 loop is CSVGLAGDDEQFF. As DNA, the CDR3 is TGCAGCGTTGGACTAGCGGGGGACGATGAGCAGTTCTTC.